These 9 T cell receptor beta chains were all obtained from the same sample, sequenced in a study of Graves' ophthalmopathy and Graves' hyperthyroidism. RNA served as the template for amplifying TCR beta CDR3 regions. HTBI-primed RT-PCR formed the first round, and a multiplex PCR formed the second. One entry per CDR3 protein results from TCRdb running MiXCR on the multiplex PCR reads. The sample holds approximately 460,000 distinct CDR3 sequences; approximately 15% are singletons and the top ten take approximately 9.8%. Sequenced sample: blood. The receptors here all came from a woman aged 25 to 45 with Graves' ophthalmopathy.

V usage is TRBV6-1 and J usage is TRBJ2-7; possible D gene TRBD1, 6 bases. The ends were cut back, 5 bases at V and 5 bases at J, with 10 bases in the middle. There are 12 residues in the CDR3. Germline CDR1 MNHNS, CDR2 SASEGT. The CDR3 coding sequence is TGTGCCAGCAGTCGCAGGGGCCACGAGCAGTACTTC. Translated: CASSRRGHEQYF.

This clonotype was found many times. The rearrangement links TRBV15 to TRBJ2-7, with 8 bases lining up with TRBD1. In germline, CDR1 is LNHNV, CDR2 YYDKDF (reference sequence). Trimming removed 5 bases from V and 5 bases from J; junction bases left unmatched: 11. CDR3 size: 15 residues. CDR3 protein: CATSVDRGPLDEQYF. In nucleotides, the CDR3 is TGTGCCACCAGCGTCGACAGGGGACCTCTAGACGAGCAGTACTTC. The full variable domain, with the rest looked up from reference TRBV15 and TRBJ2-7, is DAMVIQNPRYQVTQFGKPVTLSCSQTLNHNVMYWYQQKSSQAPKLLFHYYDKDFNNEADTPDNFQSRRPNTSFCFLDIRSPGLGDTAMYLCATSVDRGPLDEQYFGPGTRLTVT.

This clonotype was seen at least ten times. The CDR3 DNA reads TGTGCCAGCACTCCCGGATCGTCTGGAAACACCATATATTTT. This gives the protein CASTPGSSGNTIYF. V is TRBV9 and J is TRBJ1-3; D is unclear. CDR3 size: 14 residues. Germline CDR1 is SGDLS and CDR2 is YYNGEE. V lost 6 bases and J lost 1, with 11 bases in between.

The DNA for the CDR3 is TGTGCCAGCGGAAGGACTAGCGGGGGCCCCCTGGGGACCGGGGAGCTGTTTTTT. Protein product: CASGRTSGGPLGTGELFF. The chain uses TRBV9 and TRBJ2-2; 13 positions match TRBD2. Germline V gene sequence: CDR1 SGDLS, CDR2 YYNGEE. This CDR3 contains 18 residues. Germline trimming cut 7 bases from V and 5 bases from J; bases unmatched to any gene: 14.

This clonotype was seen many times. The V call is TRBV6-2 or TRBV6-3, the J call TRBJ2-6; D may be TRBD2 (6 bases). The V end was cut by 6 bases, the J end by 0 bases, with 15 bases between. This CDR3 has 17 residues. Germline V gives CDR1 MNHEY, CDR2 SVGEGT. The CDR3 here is CASSSRGAPSGANVLTF. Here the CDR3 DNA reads TGTGCCAGCAGCTCCCGCGGGGCTCCCTCTGGGGCCAACGTCCTGACTTTC.

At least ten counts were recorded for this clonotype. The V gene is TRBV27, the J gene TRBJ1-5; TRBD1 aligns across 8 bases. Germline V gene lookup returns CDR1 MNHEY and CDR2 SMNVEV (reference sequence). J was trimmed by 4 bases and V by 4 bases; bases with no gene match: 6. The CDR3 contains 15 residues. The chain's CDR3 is CASSSHRQGNQPQHF. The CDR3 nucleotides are TGTGCCAGCAGTTCCCACCGACAGGGGAATCAGCCCCAGCATTTT.

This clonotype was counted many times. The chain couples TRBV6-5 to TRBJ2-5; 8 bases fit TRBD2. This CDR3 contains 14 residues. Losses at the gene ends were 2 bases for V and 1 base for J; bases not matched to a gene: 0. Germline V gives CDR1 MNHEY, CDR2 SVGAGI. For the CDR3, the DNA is TGTGCCAGCAGTTACGGGACTAGCCAAGAGACCCAGTACTTC. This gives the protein CASSYGTSQETQYF.

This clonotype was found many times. The CDR3 DNA is TGTGCCAGCAGTCCCCCCCACAGGGGAACCCAAGAGACCCAGTACTTC. It translates to CASSPPHRGTQETQYF. The chain couples TRBV28 to TRBJ2-5, with 7 bases lining up with TRBD1. Trimming removed 5 bases from V and 1 base from J; junction bases left unmatched: 10. CDR1 MDHEN and CDR2 SYDVKM come from the germline V gene. The CDR3 totals 16 residues.

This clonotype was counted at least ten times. CDR3 nucleotides: TGTGCCAGCAGCTCTCCAAGGACTGAAGCTTTCTTT. It encodes CASSSPRTEAFF. This chain links TRBV28 with TRBJ1-1; D call uncertain. Trimming cost V 6 bases and J 5 bases, with 10 bases left between them. This CDR3 is built from 12 residues. The germline V gene has CDR1 MDHEN and CDR2 SYDVKM. Drawing the rest from reference TRBV28 and TRBJ1-1, the complete variable domain is DVKVTQSSRYLVKRTGEKVFLECVQDMDHENMFWYRQDPGLGLRLIYFSYDVKMKEKGDIPEGYSVSREKKERFSLILESASTNQTSMYLCASSSPRTEAFFGQGTRLTVV.